One and the same sample provided the 15 T cell receptor beta chains below, sequenced in a study of blood T cell repertoires in COVID-19. Only in-frame clones appear in the TCRdb table, and some are missing; sequencing was by immunoSEQ multiplex PCR. The table records some 110,000 clones, around 90% of them present only once. Sequenced sample: peripheral blood. The receptors here all came from a human donor in a cohort sampled during active COVID-19.

J is TRBJ2-4 and V is TRBV2; D might be TRBD1 (6 bases). The germline V and J ends were trimmed by 4 bases and 0 bases, with 13 bases remaining between them. The length of the CDR3 is 16 residues. Germline CDR1 reads SNHLY; CDR2 reads FYNNEI. This CDR3 reads CASSGTEVLAKNIQYF. The CDR3, as DNA: TGTGCCAGCAGTGGGACAGAGGTGCTAGCCAAAAACATTCAGTACTTC.

The gene calls are TRBV6-1 and TRBJ1-5; unclear D gene. Trimming cost V 1 base and J 4 bases, with 17 bases left between them. The germline gives CDR1 MNHNS, CDR2 SASEGT. The CDR3 totals 17 residues. The CDR3 DNA reads as TGTGCCAGCAGTGAAGAAGCCTGGGGAGGAGAAAATCAGCCCCAGCATTTT. It translates to CASSEEAWGGENQPQHF.

J is TRBJ2-1 and V is TRBV6-4, with 13 bases identical to TRBD2. Germline V gives CDR1 MRHNA, CDR2 SNTAGT. J lost 12 bases, V lost 8 bases, and 13 bases had no gene match. The CDR3 runs 15 residues. The CDR3 bases are TGTGCCAGCGGCGTACTAGCGGGAGGGCAAGATGGGCAGTTCTTC. Translated, it gives CASGVLAGGQDGQFF.

The V gene is TRBV19, the J gene TRBJ2-1; perhaps TRBD2 as D (5 bases). CDR1 LNHDA and CDR2 SQIVND come from the germline V gene (reference sequence). V gave up 6 bases and J gave up 6 bases, with 9 bases separating them. This CDR3 is 12 amino acids long. CDR3 protein: CASRKTSNEQFF. The CDR3 DNA reads as TGTGCCAGTAGAAAAACTAGCAATGAGCAGTTCTTC. The full variable domain, rest sourced from reference TRBV19 and TRBJ2-1, is DGGITQSPKYLFRKEGQNVTLSCEQNLNHDAMYWYRQDPGQGLRLIYYSQIVNDFQKGDIAEGYSVSREKKESFPLTVTSAQKNPTAFYLCASRKTSNEQFFGPGTRLTVL.

This rearrangement joins TRBV6-4 to TRBJ2-7, with 8 nucleotides matching TRBD2. The CDR3 is 15 amino acids. Trimming took 3 bases from V and 0 from J; bases not matched to a gene: 4. The germline CDR1 and CDR2 sequences are MRHNA and SNTAGT. Written as DNA, the CDR3 is TGTGCCAGCAGTGAGGGCGGGGGGCACTCCTACGAGCAGTACTTC. It specifies CASSEGGGHSYEQYF.

The gene calls are TRBV14 and TRBJ2-7; TRBD2 matches 10 bases. This CDR3 comprises 16 residues. Germline V gene data show CDR1 as SGHDN and CDR2 as FVKESK. Germline trimming cut 1 base from V and 2 bases from J; bases unmatched to any gene: 5. CDR3 sequence reads: CASSQGPSGRTYEQYF. The CDR3 nucleotides are TGTGCCAGCAGCCAAGGCCCTAGCGGGAGAACCTACGAGCAGTACTTC.

The chain uses TRBV19 and TRBJ1-5, with 7 bases fitting TRBD1. Trimming cost V 8 bases and J 0 bases; bases outside gene matches: 1. Germline assignment: CDR1 LNHDA and CDR2 SQIVND (reference sequence). This CDR3 has 13 residues. In nucleotides, the CDR3 is TGTGCCAGTGGGACAGATAGCAATCAGCCCCAGCATTTT. Its protein is CASGTDSNQPQHF. The full variable domain, its missing parts supplied by reference TRBV19 and TRBJ1-5, is DGGITQSPKYLFRKEGQNVTLSCEQNLNHDAMYWYRQDPGQGLRLIYYSQIVNDFQKGDIAEGYSVSREKKESFPLTVTSAQKNPTAFYLCASGTDSNQPQHFGDGTRLSIL.

The chain combines TRBV6-5 with TRBJ2-7; TRBD2 might be the D (6 bases). The CDR3 loop spans 15 amino acids. The V end was cut by 2 bases, the J end by 6 bases, with 17 bases between. Germline values: CDR1 MNHEY, CDR2 SVGAGI. The CDR3 spells CASSYGGIYGSEQYF. CDR3 DNA: TGTGCCAGCAGTTACGGGGGAATCTACGGGAGCGAGCAGTACTTC.

The rearrangement joins TRBV24-1 to TRBJ1-1; 10 nucleotides agree with TRBD1. The V gene end was trimmed by 1 base and the J gene end by 1 base; junction bases not matched to a gene: 5. CDR1 and CDR2 (germline): KGHDR, SFDVKD. This CDR3 is 17 amino acids long. CDR3 amino acids: CATSDFGTGATNTEAFF. The DNA for the CDR3 is TGTGCCACCAGTGATTTTGGGACAGGGGCCACGAACACTGAAGCTTTCTTT.

CDR3 region: CASSVDGDAGNTIYF. CDR3 sequence (DNA): TGTGCCAGCAGCGTAGACGGGGATGCTGGAAACACCATATATTTT. The chain joins TRBV9 to TRBJ1-3; D gene ambiguous. Trimming left V 0 bases short and J 2 bases short, with 9 bases between. Germline values: CDR1 SGDLS, CDR2 YYNGEE. CDR3 length: 15 amino acids.

This chain connects TRBV7-3 to TRBJ2-6, with 7 bases aligning to TRBD2. The CDR3 covers 18 residues. Germline V lookup: CDR1 SGHTA, CDR2 FQGTGA. Losses at the gene ends were 5 bases for V and 1 base for J; bases not matched to a gene: 11. The CDR3: CASSPQGGLESGANVLTF. The CDR3 DNA follows: TGTGCCAGCAGCCCACAAGGAGGACTAGAATCTGGGGCCAACGTCCTGACTTTC.

This chain connects TRBV19 to TRBJ2-5; the D gene is possibly TRBD1 (7 bases). Germline lookup yields CDR1 LNHDA and CDR2 SQIVND (reference sequence). Trimming took off 5 bases at V and 5 bases at J, with 15 bases between the two ends. CDR3 size: 14 residues. This CDR3 reads CASSHGRGRETQYF. As DNA, the CDR3 is TGTGCCAGTAGTCATGGCAGGGGGAGGGAGACCCAGTACTTC.

The chain joins TRBV19 to TRBJ2-3; a possible D gene is TRBD2 (6 bases). The CDR3 totals 13 residues. V was clipped by 5 bases and J by 4 bases, with 10 bases between them. Germline-derived CDR1 and CDR2 are LNHDA and SQIVND (reference sequence). The chain's CDR3 is CASSGRRADTQYF. The CDR3 DNA follows: TGTGCCAGTAGTGGTAGGAGGGCAGATACGCAGTATTTT. Drawing the rest from reference TRBV19 and TRBJ2-3, the complete variable domain is DGGITQSPKYLFRKEGQNVTLSCEQNLNHDAMYWYRQDPGQGLRLIYYSQIVNDFQKGDIAEGYSVSREKKESFPLTVTSAQKNPTAFYLCASSGRRADTQYFGPGTRLTVL.

A single count supports this clone. The chain carries TRBV5-4 and TRBJ1-1, with 10 nucleotides matching TRBD1. With 4 bases clipped from V and 1 base from J, the junction kept 7 bases outside the gene matches. Germline CDR1 SGHNT, CDR2 YYREEE (reference sequence). The CDR3 spans 16 residues. CDR3 amino acids: CASSLDRGVSNTEAFF. Here the CDR3 DNA reads TGTGCCAGCAGCCTGGACAGGGGGGTTTCGAACACTGAAGCTTTCTTT.

The J gene is TRBJ1-1, the V gene TRBV5-4; D gene uncertain. V lost 10 bases to trimming and J lost 0 bases, with 16 bases between them. CDR3 length: 14 amino acids. Looked up from germline, CDR1 is SGHNT and CDR2 is YYREEE (reference sequence). CDR3 amino acids: CAVSSNLMNTEAFF. For the CDR3, the DNA is TGTGCCGTTAGCAGTAATCTCATGAACACTGAAGCTTTCTTT.